Below, 29 T cell receptor beta chains from the same sample are listed, as sequenced in a study of cytomegalovirus exposure and HLA in healthy donors. Use of 60 Vbeta and 13 Jbeta primers characterized the PCR. The table came from immunoSEQ multiplex PCR; TCRdb's copy has only in-frame clones and leaves some out. Of over 150,000 clones listed, about 80% are singletons. The sequencing input was PBMCs. These receptors were collected from a man aged 30 to 45 in good health and CMV-seropositive.

The chain employs TRBV6-5 and TRBJ2-7, with 10 bases lining up with TRBD1. J gave up 3 bases and V 0 bases, and 5 bases lay outside the gene matches. The CDR3 length is 16 residues. The germline CDR1 and CDR2 sequences are MNHEY and SVGAGI. Written as DNA, the CDR3 is TGTGCCAGCAGTTACTCCGGGACAGGGGCTTTCTACGAGCAGTACTTC. Its protein product is CASSYSGTGAFYEQYF.

Here the CDR3 reads CVSTEAFF. Written as DNA, the CDR3 is TGTGTCTCCACTGAAGCTTTCTTT. The chain joins TRBV27 to TRBJ1-1, with no clear D. The CDR3 is 8 amino acids. The germline CDR1 and CDR2 sequences are MNHEY and SMNVEV (reference sequence).

This clone was picked up a small number of times. CDR3 loop: CASSVELATYEQYF. The CDR3 bases are TGTGCCAGCAGCGTAGAACTAGCGACCTACGAGCAGTACTTC. The rearrangement uses TRBV9 and TRBJ2-7; 7 nucleotides match TRBD2. V dropped 0 bases and J dropped 2; count of bases not matched to a gene: 2. There are 14 residues in the CDR3. The germline V gene has CDR1 SGDLS and CDR2 YYNGEE. Variable domain in full (rest from reference TRBV9 and TRBJ2-7): DSGVTQTPKHLITATGQRVTLRCSPRSGDLSVYWYQQSLDQGLQFLIQYYNGEERAKGNILERFSAQQFPDLHSELNLSSLELGDSALYFCASSVELATYEQYFGPGTRLTVT.

In this sample, this clone turned up a few times. The rearrangement joins TRBV18 to TRBJ2-3; 9 bases match TRBD2. Trimming at V came to 1 base and at J to 3 bases, leaving 2 bases not matched to a gene. The CDR3 runs 15 residues. Germline V lookup: CDR1 KGHSH, CDR2 LQKENI. The CDR3 sequence: CASSPLAGVTDTQYF. The CDR3 DNA is TGTGCCAGCTCACCACTAGCGGGAGTGACAGATACGCAGTATTTT.

The gene calls are TRBV5-1 and TRBJ1-5; TRBD1 aligns across 7 bases. After removal of 4 bases from V and 4 bases from J, the junction contained 5 bases not matched to a gene. CDR3 length: 14 residues. Per the germline V gene, CDR1 is SGHRS and CDR2 is YFSETQ. The CDR3 sequence is CASSPGTVNQPQHF. The CDR3 nucleotides are TGCGCCAGCAGCCCTGGGACAGTGAATCAGCCCCAGCATTTT.

The rearrangement uses TRBV4-2 and TRBJ1-4, with 10 bases aligning to TRBD1. J gave up 5 bases and V 1 base, and 4 bases lay outside the gene matches. This CDR3 has 16 amino acids. Germline CDR1 LGHNA, CDR2 YNFKEQ. The CDR3 nucleotides are TGTGCCAGCAGCCAAGGGGGGGGACAGGGGAATGAAAAACTGTTTTTT. It specifies CASSQGGGQGNEKLFF.

The sample holds one count of this clone. J is TRBJ1-1 and V is TRBV27; D remains unclear. Germline CDR1 and CDR2: MNHEY and SMNVEV (reference sequence). The CDR3 consists of 13 residues. V was trimmed by 4 bases and J by 1 base, leaving 7 bases between them. The CDR3, as DNA: TGTGCCAGCAGTTACTTTGGGAACACTGAAGCTTTCTTT. As protein: CASSYFGNTEAFF.

This chain joins TRBV5-1 and TRBJ2-1; 11 bases match TRBD2. V was clipped by 3 bases and J by 7 bases; unmatched bases: 9. This CDR3 comprises 16 residues. Germline CDR1 SGHRS, CDR2 YFSETQ. The CDR3 here is CASSYSGTSGTNEQFF. CDR3 bases: TGCGCCAGCAGCTATTCCGGGACTAGCGGTACGAATGAGCAGTTCTTC.

The chain employs TRBV13 and TRBJ2-7; 11 bases map to TRBD1. V was pared by 5 bases and J by 0 bases, with 3 bases of the junction left unmatched. CDR1 and CDR2 (germline): PRHDT, FYEKMQ (reference sequence). The CDR3 contains 15 residues. CDR3 bases: TGTGCCAGCAGCACCGGGACAGGGGGCTCCTACGAGCAGTACTTC. This codes for CASSTGTGGSYEQYF.

V usage is TRBV19 and J usage is TRBJ1-5; no reliable D call. This CDR3 spans 14 amino acids. Trimming shortened V by 6 bases and J by 5 bases, and 14 bases separated the two germline ends. Germline V gene lookup returns CDR1 LNHDA and CDR2 SQIVND (reference sequence). CDR3 in amino acids: CASRDGERDQPQHF. The CDR3 nucleotides are TGTGCCAGTAGGGACGGGGAGAGGGATCAGCCCCAGCATTTT.

V gene TRBV2 combines with J gene TRBJ1-4; no definite D call. Germline V gene data show CDR1 as SNHLY and CDR2 as FYNNEI. The CDR3 loop spans 15 amino acids. The ends were cut back, 4 bases at V and 4 bases at J, with 13 bases in the middle. The CDR3 is CASSAGRRFNEKLFF. DNA for the CDR3: TGTGCCAGCAGTGCAGGCCGACGGTTTAATGAAAAACTGTTTTTT.

This sequence joins TRBV9 and TRBJ1-2, with a tentative D call TRBD1 (5 bases). The V end was cut by 6 bases, the J end by 8 bases, with 14 bases between. Germline CDR1 and CDR2: SGDLS and YYNGEE. The CDR3 has 12 amino acids. CDR3 sequence reads: CASTDDNRGYTF. Written as DNA, the CDR3 is TGTGCCAGCACCGACGACAACAGGGGCTACACCTTC.

The CDR3 region has the DNA TGCGCCAGCAGTCTGGGACAGACCAGTGAAGCTTTCTTT. It translates to CASSLGQTSEAFF. The chain combines TRBV5-1 with TRBJ1-1, with 7 bases aligning to TRBD1. This CDR3 has 13 residues. The germline V gene has CDR1 SGHRS and CDR2 YFSETQ. V trimming: 5 bases; J trimming: 7 bases; junction bases outside the gene matches: 8.

This sequence joins TRBV5-4 and TRBJ1-1; no reliable D call. Germline loops: CDR1 SGHNT, CDR2 YYREEE (reference sequence). There are 13 residues in the CDR3. V was shortened by 0 bases and J by 1 base, with 4 bases between the two germline ends. CDR3 sequence: CASSLGGNTEAFF. The CDR3 nucleotides are TGTGCCAGCAGCTTGGGAGGGAACACTGAAGCTTTCTTT.

The V and J genes are TRBV9 and TRBJ2-3, with D perhaps matching TRBD2 (6 bases). The CDR3 is 14 residues long. V was shortened by 3 bases and J by 0 bases, with 8 bases between the two germline ends. Germline lookup yields CDR1 SGDLS and CDR2 YYNGEE. The CDR3 here is CASSETSSTDTQYF. DNA for the CDR3: TGTGCCAGCAGCGAGACTAGTAGCACAGATACGCAGTATTTT. Full variable domain (missing parts from reference TRBV9 and TRBJ2-3): DSGVTQTPKHLITATGQRVTLRCSPRSGDLSVYWYQQSLDQGLQFLIQYYNGEERAKGNILERFSAQQFPDLHSELNLSSLELGDSALYFCASSETSSTDTQYFGPGTRLTVL.

CDR3 loop: CAWMFGGEGEQYF. The DNA of the CDR3 is TGTGCCTGGATGTTCGGGGGGGAAGGCGAGCAGTACTTC. The rearrangement links TRBV30 to TRBJ2-5; 8 nucleotides line up with TRBD2. The J call may be wrong; the DNA end is better matched by TRBJ2-7. Germline loops: CDR1 GTSNPN, CDR2 SVGIG (reference sequence). This CDR3 has 13 amino acids.

The rearrangement uses TRBV19 and TRBJ2-2; D is ambiguous. The V end lost 5 bases, the J end lost 6 bases, and 13 bases lay between the germline ends. The CDR3 consists of 14 residues. Per the germline V gene, CDR1 is LNHDA and CDR2 is SQIVND (reference sequence). The CDR3 sequence: CASSPKRLAGELFF. The CDR3 DNA is TGTGCCAGTAGTCCCAAAAGACTGGCCGGGGAGCTGTTTTTT.

This chain connects TRBV5-1 to TRBJ2-5, with a possible D match to TRBD2 (6 bases). The germline V and J ends were trimmed by 4 bases and 1 base, with 8 bases remaining between them. The CDR3 has 13 amino acids. CDR1 is SGHRS and CDR2 is YFSETQ in the germline V gene. CDR3 amino acids: CASSTEGQETQYF. CDR3 coding DNA: TGCGCCAGCAGCACGGAGGGCCAAGAGACCCAGTACTTC. Using reference TRBV5-1 and TRBJ2-5 for the parts outside the CDR3, the full variable domain is KAGVTQTPRYLIKTRGQQVTLSCSPISGHRSVSWYQQTPGQGLQFLFEYFSETQRNKGNFPGRFSGRQFSNSRSEMNVSTLELGDSALYLCASSTEGQETQYFGPGTRLLVL.

The chain links TRBV9 to TRBJ2-7, with D possibly being TRBD1 (6 bases). The CDR3 runs 15 residues. Germline lookup yields CDR1 SGDLS and CDR2 YYNGEE. With 0 bases removed from V and 7 bases from J, the gap between germline ends came to 17 bases. Written as DNA, the CDR3 is TGTGCCAGCAGCGTAGAAAGTCAGGGGCCCTTGGAGCAGTACTTC. Its protein product is CASSVESQGPLEQYF.

V usage is TRBV14 and J usage is TRBJ2-1; 8 bases are shared with TRBD2. The trim removed 2 bases at V and 5 bases at J, leaving 11 bases unmatched. This CDR3 spans 17 amino acids. CDR1 is SGHDN, CDR2 FVKESK, per germline. In DNA form, the CDR3 reads TGTGCCAGCAGCCAACCGGGGGGGCGGGAAATTCACAATGAGCAGTTCTTC. This gives the protein CASSQPGGREIHNEQFF.

Turning to this clone: At one end, the junction sequence differs from germline, possibly due to a read error. The gene calls are TRBV28 and TRBJ1-2; the D gene is possibly TRBD1 (5 bases). The V gene's germline CDR1 is MDHEN and CDR2 SYDVKM. The length of the CDR3 is 11 residues. The CDR3 loop reads CASTIRGGYPF. CDR3 coding DNA: TGTGCCAGCACCATAAGGGGTGGCTACCCCTTC.

On this clone: One base away lies a much larger clone, so this may be a sequencing read error. V gene TRBV4-2 combines with J gene TRBJ2-7, with D uncertain. V was cut by 1 base and J by 0 bases, with 7 bases left in between. CDR3 length equals 14 residues. Germline values: CDR1 LGHNA, CDR2 YNFKEQ. Here the CDR3 reads CASSQVVGSYEQYF. The CDR3 DNA reads TGTGCCAGCAGCCAAGTCGTCGGCTCCTACGAGCAGTACTTC.

CDR3 nucleotides: TGTGCCAGCAGCACAAGACAGGGGGGAGTGAACACTGAAGCTTTCTTT. Translation: CASSTRQGGVNTEAFF. The chain recombines TRBV7-9 with TRBJ1-1; 9 bases fit TRBD1. Germline CDR1 is SEHNR and CDR2 is FQNEAQ (reference sequence). This CDR3 region has 16 residues. J lost 0 bases, V lost 5 bases, and 7 bases had no gene match.

This rearrangement joins TRBV19 to TRBJ2-1, with D possibly being TRBD1 (6 bases). The CDR3 covers 15 residues. CDR1 LNHDA and CDR2 SQIVND come from the germline V gene (reference sequence). V lost 3 bases and J 8 bases, leaving 17 bases between the germline ends. CDR3 DNA sequence: TGTGCCAGTAGTATCGCTTTGGACAGCAGTTATGAGCAGTTCTTC. Translated, it gives CASSIALDSSYEQFF.

The V call is TRBV5-1, the J call TRBJ2-4, with TRBD1 matching over 7 bases. CDR3 length: 14 residues. Germline assignment: CDR1 SGHRS and CDR2 YFSETQ. Trimming took 6 bases from V and 7 from J; bases not matched to a gene: 10. The CDR3, as DNA: TGCGCCAGCACCGAGGGGGCGCGAGAGAACATTCAGTACTTC. Its protein is CASTEGARENIQYF.

This rearrangement joins TRBV9 to TRBJ2-3; a weak D match, TRBD2 (6 bases). The CDR3 is 14 amino acids. V was pared by 3 bases and J by 1 base, with 9 bases between. Germline V gene data show CDR1 as SGDLS and CDR2 as YYNGEE. This CDR3 is CASSGLVGTDTQYF. The DNA for the CDR3 is TGTGCCAGCAGCGGACTAGTTGGCACAGATACGCAGTATTTT.

The rearrangement links TRBV6-6 to TRBJ2-1, with 11 nucleotides matching TRBD2. The CDR3 covers 15 residues. V was pared by 6 bases and J by 1 base, with 2 bases of the junction left unmatched. CDR1 is MNHNY and CDR2 is SVGAGI in the germline V gene (reference sequence). Here the CDR3 DNA reads TGTGCCAGCAGGACTAGCGGGACATCCTACAATGAGCAGTTCTTC. The encoded protein is CASRTSGTSYNEQFF.

This chain links TRBV11-2 with TRBJ2-5; 9 bases fit TRBD1. Trimming took 2 bases from V and 6 from J; bases not matched to a gene: 4. Germline V gene data show CDR1 as SGHAT and CDR2 as FQNNGV. The length of the CDR3 is 14 residues. CDR3 DNA: TGTGCCAGCAGCTTACGGACAGGGGTACAGACCCAGTACTTC. It encodes CASSLRTGVQTQYF. Using reference TRBV11-2 and TRBJ2-5 for the parts outside the CDR3, the full variable domain is EAGVAQSPRYKIIEKRQSVAFWCNPISGHATLYWYQQILGQGPKLLIQFQNNGVVDDSQLPKDRFSAERLKGVDSTLKIQPAKLEDSAVYLCASSLRTGVQTQYFGPGTRLLVL.

The chain couples TRBV30 to TRBJ2-5; 9 bases are shared with TRBD1. The DNA end is more similar to TRBJ2-7, so the J call may be wrong. The CDR3 consists of 15 residues. Germline V gene sequence: CDR1 GTSNPN, CDR2 SVGIG (reference sequence). The CDR3 loop reads CAWRSYGTGKYEQYF. The CDR3 DNA follows: TGTGCCTGGAGGTCATACGGGACAGGGAAATACGAGCAGTACTTC.